This T cell receptor (beta chain) was profiled in a study of PD-1 blockade in classical Hodgkin lymphoma. Study findings and constraints: Patients who initiated nivolumab within 1 year of ASCT were excluded. By cycle point C4D1, TCR diversity had risen significantly in CD4+ cells (but not CD8+ cells). Complete responders showed a baseline diversity that resembled the diversity of newly diagnosed patients.

Sample time point: cycle 4 day 1 (C4D1), after 6 weeks of nivolumab. After autologous stem cell transplantation all patients relapsed, and prior brentuximab vedotin exposure differed between cohorts. This CDR3 is built from 17 residues. Notes on this clone: The antigen is unknown. The sample has other DNA sequences that encode this CDR3 too.

Profiled with immunoSEQ multiplex PCR; TCRdb holds only in-frame clones, not every one. The repertoire includes roughly 100,000 clones, about 93% of them detected once, and just under 2% sits in the top ten. The sequence was collected from a human donor with classical Hodgkin lymphoma. This sequence joins TRBV21-1 and TRBJ1-1; the table's D call of TRBD1 was not tested on the DNA. TRBV21-1 corresponds to a pseudogene. Source: peripheral blood mononuclear cells (PBMCs), taken before the fourth cycle of nivolumab. CDR3 residues: CASSKTGQGAHHTEAFF. CDR3 sequence (DNA): TGTGCCAGCAGCAAAACTGGGCAGGGGGCGCATCACACTGAAGCTTTCTTT.